Reported below is one T cell receptor beta chain. Its specificity is not known. Some clones are missing from TCRdb's copy, which holds only in-frame ones; the method was immunoSEQ multiplex PCR. The repertoire consists of about 30,000 clones, with 72% occurring once and the leading ten covering roughly a third. The source of the sample is a study of early stage breast cancer tumors. As for the study in general: Most invasive tumors, twelve of 16, were ER+/PR+/HER2-. Among approximately twelve ER+/PR+/HER2- tumors, eight were ductal, four lobular. Average read coverage per sample was around 10-fold.

Points from the study as a whole: Compared with adjacent normal breast tissue, tumors showed approximately 2.5-fold greater T cell density and higher clonality.

CDR1 is MDHEN, CDR2 SYDVKM, per germline. CDR3 length: 14 residues. J was trimmed by 11 bases and V by 3 bases; bases with no gene match: 9. The clonotype comes from a person aged 45 to 60 with breast cancer. V is TRBV28 and J is TRBJ2-3; 9 bases fit TRBD2. Material: blood. This CDR3 is CASSLAGGRVGQYF. The DNA for the CDR3 is TGTGCCAGCAGTTTGGCGGGAGGGAGAGTTGGGCAGTATTTT.